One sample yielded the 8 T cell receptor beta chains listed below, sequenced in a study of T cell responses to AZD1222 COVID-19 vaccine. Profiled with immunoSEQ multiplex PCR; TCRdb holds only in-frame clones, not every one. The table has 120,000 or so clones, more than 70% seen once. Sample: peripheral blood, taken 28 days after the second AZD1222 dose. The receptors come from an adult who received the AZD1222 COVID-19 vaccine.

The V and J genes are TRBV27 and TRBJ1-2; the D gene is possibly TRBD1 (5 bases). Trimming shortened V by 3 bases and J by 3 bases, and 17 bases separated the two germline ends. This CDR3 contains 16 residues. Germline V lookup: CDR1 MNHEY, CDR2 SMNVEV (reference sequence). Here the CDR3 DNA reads TGTGCCAGCAGTTTGGTGGGACCGGGCACCCACTATGGCTACACCTTC. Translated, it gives CASSLVGPGTHYGYTF.

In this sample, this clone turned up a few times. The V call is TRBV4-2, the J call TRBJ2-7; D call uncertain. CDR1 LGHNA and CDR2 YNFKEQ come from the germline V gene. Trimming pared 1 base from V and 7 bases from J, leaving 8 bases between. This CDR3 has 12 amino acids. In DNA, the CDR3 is TGTGCCAGCAGCCAAGCTAACGGAGAGCAGTACTTC. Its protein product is CASSQANGEQYF.

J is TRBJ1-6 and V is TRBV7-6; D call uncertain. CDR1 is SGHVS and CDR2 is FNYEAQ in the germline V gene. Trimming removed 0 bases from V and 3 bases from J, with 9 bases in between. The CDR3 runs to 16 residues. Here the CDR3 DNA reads TGTGCCAGCAGCTTAGCGGTGGGAAACTATAATTCACCCCTCCACTTT. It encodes CASSLAVGNYNSPLHF. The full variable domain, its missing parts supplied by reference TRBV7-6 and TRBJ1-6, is GAGVSQSPRYKVTKRGQDVALRCDPISGHVSLYWYRQALGQGPEFLTYFNYEAQQDKSGLPNDRFSAERPEGSISTLTIQRTEQRDSAMYRCASSLAVGNYNSPLHFGNGTRLTVT.

CDR3 in amino acids: CASSFDPGTGSYEQYF. DNA for the CDR3: TGTGCCAGCAGCTTCGACCCCGGGACAGGCTCTTACGAGCAGTACTTC. The chain is built from TRBV7-8 and TRBJ2-7; 8 bases fit TRBD1. The CDR3 is 16 amino acids. Germline V gene lookup returns CDR1 SGHVS and CDR2 FQNEAQ. Germline trimming cut 3 bases from V and 4 bases from J; bases unmatched to any gene: 11.

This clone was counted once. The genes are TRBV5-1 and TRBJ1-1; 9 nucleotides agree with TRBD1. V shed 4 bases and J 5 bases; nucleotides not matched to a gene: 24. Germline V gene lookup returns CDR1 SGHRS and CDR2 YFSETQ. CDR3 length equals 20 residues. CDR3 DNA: TGCGCCAGCAGCAAGCATCCGGGACAGGGTTTAATAATCTCCGATACTGAAGCTTTCTTT. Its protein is CASSKHPGQGLIISDTEAFF.

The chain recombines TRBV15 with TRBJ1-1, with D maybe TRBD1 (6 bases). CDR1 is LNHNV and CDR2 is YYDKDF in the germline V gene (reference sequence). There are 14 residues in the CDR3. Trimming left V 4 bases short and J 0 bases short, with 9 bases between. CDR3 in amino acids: CATSITGMNTEAFF. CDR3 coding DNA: TGTGCCACCAGCATTACAGGGATGAACACTGAAGCTTTCTTT.

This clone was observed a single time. CDR3 in amino acids: CASSGTGYEQYF. The CDR3, as DNA: TGTGCCAGCAGTGGCACAGGATACGAGCAGTACTTC. V is TRBV25-1 and J is TRBJ2-7, with TRBD1 as a possible D gene (5 bases). The germline gives CDR1 MGHDK, CDR2 SYGVNS. This CDR3 comprises 12 residues. The germline V and J ends were trimmed by 4 bases and 4 bases, with 8 bases remaining between them.

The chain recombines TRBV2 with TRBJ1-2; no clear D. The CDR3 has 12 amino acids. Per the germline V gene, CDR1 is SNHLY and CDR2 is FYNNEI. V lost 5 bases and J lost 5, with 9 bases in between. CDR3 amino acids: CASSPRVYGYTF. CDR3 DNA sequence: TGTGCCAGCAGTCCAAGGGTGTATGGCTACACCTTC.